Presented here are 18 T cell receptor beta chains from one specimen sequenced in a study of regulatory T cells in long-lasting Graves disease (dated by TCRdb to the early 2020s). Explained via the paper, the time point label denotes: newly diagnosed GD, antithyroid drugs for less than 3 months. For both TCR sequencing and RNA sequencing, RNA was extracted from PBMCs using TRIzol. The method behind the library was multiplex PCR. Sequencer: Illumina HiSeq 4000. TCR beta libraries were built with iRepertoire HTBI primers and Arm-PCR amplification of CDR3 regions. Through fastp at Q25 and MiXCR, TCRdb rebuilt clones from the public reads, retaining in-frame beta chains. Each entry merges the rows of one CDR3 protein and shows their most common DNA and genes. The sample contains 680,000 or so distinct CDR3 sequences, around 15% of them found a single time. The ten largest clones add up to around a sixth of the sample.

This same sample was also part of a study on T cells in Graves' hyperthyroidism and ophthalmopathy.

Sequenced material: peripheral blood mononuclear cells (PBMCs), taken at new diagnosis, from a patient treated with antithyroid drugs. All receptors come from a young woman with Graves disease. Donor details come from another sample of the same person, matched by shared clones.

In DNA, the CDR3 is TGTGCCAGCAGTTACACAGGGGACCTCACCTACGAGCAGTACTTC. Translated: CASSYTGDLTYEQYF. This rearrangement joins TRBV27 to TRBJ2-7; 7 bases agree with TRBD1. CDR3 size: 15 residues. V was clipped by 4 bases and J by 2 bases; unmatched bases: 8. CDR1 and CDR2 from the germline V gene are MNHEY and SMNVEV (reference sequence).

The table lists this clonotype with many counts. The chain carries TRBV12-3 or TRBV12-4 and TRBJ1-1; D may be TRBD1 (5 bases). This CDR3 comprises 14 residues. V was trimmed by 6 bases and J by 1 base, leaving 12 bases between them. The CDR3 region is CASRKGIPNTEAFF. Written as DNA, the CDR3 is TGTGCCAGCAGAAAGGGGATCCCGAACACTGAAGCTTTCTTT.

Only a few counts were recorded for this clonotype. The genes are TRBV6-1 and TRBJ2-2; D call uncertain. CDR1 is MNHNS and CDR2 is SASEGT in the germline V gene. CDR3 length: 14 amino acids. V lost 6 bases, J lost 5 bases, and 13 bases lay in between. CDR3 DNA sequence: TGTGCCAGCAGGGTCGTTACAAGTACCGGGGAGCTGTTTTTT. Translating gives CASRVVTSTGELFF.

This clonotype was counted a few times. The chain is built from TRBV29-1 and TRBJ2-7; D gene ambiguous. CDR1 is SQVTM, CDR2 ANQGSEA, per germline. This CDR3 has 12 residues. The V end was cut by 5 bases, the J end by 0 bases, with 8 bases between. This CDR3 reads CSVILHSYEQYF. CDR3 nucleotides: TGCAGCGTTATACTTCACTCCTACGAGCAGTACTTC.

This clonotype was found many times. This chain joins TRBV15 and TRBJ2-1; D remains unclear. The CDR3 covers 14 residues. Trimming took off 1 base at V and 3 bases at J, with 7 bases between the two ends. The germline V gene has CDR1 LNHNV and CDR2 YYDKDF (reference sequence). The CDR3 coding sequence is TGTGCCACCAGCAGAGGGGCGGACTACAATGAGCAGTTCTTC. Protein sequence: CATSRGADYNEQFF.

In nucleotides, the CDR3 is TGTGCCAGTAGTATGGGACAGGGACGAATTGGCAATCAGCCCCAGCATTTT. This codes for CASSMGQGRIGNQPQHF. This rearrangement joins TRBV19 to TRBJ1-5, with 9 bases matching TRBD1. V lost 3 bases to trimming and J lost 2 bases; unmatched junction nucleotides: 8. Germline CDR1 and CDR2: LNHDA and SQIVND (reference sequence). The CDR3 is 17 residues long.

On this clonotype itself: This may come from a read error, since a much larger clone is one base off. This chain uses TRBV20-1 with TRBJ2-7; 8 positions agree with TRBD1. The length of the CDR3 is 13 residues. Germline-derived CDR1 and CDR2 are DFQATT and SNEGSKA (reference sequence). The V gene end was trimmed by 2 bases and the J gene end by 6 bases; junction bases not matched to a gene: 6. CDR3 amino acids: CSARRQGSGEQYF. As DNA, the CDR3 is TGCAGTGCTAGACGACAGGGGTCTGGCGAGCAGTACTTC.

This clonotype was counted at least ten times. The V call is TRBV20-1, the J call TRBJ1-5; D is possibly TRBD1 (6 bases). Germline CDR1 reads DFQATT; CDR2 reads SNEGSKA (reference sequence). The CDR3 is 17 amino acids. Trimming took 3 bases from V and 4 from J, leaving 22 bases between them. The DNA of the CDR3 is TGCAGTGCTAGCTGGGGGGCAGGGATGGGAACTAATCAGCCCCAGCATTTT. Amino acid sequence: CSASWGAGMGTNQPQHF.

Concerning this clonotype itself: It may be a read error: a sequence one base away is much more abundant. V usage is TRBV15 and J usage is TRBJ1-1; D is possibly TRBD1 (5 bases). The CDR3 consists of 14 residues. The V gene's germline CDR1 is LNHNV and CDR2 YYDKDF (reference sequence). Trimming took off 0 bases at V and 1 base at J, with 6 bases between the two ends. CDR3 loop: CATSRDGGNTEAFF. For the CDR3, the DNA is TGTGCCACCAGCAGAGATGGGGGGAACACTGAAGCTTTCTTT. The full variable domain, with the rest looked up from reference TRBV15 and TRBJ1-1, is DAMVIQNPRYQVTQFGKPVTLSCSQTLNHNVMYWYQQKSSQAPKLLFHYYDKDFNNEADTPDNFQSRRPNTSFCFLDIRSPGLGDTAMYLCATSRDGGNTEAFFGQGTRLTVV.

The gene calls are TRBV5-1 and TRBJ2-5; the D gene is possibly TRBD1 (6 bases). V gave up 5 bases and J gave up 5 bases, with 16 bases separating them. This CDR3 contains 14 residues. Germline values: CDR1 SGHRS, CDR2 YFSETQ. CDR3 bases: TGCGCCAGCAGATACAAACAGGGAGTGGAGACCCAGTACTTC. This gives the protein CASRYKQGVETQYF.

A word on this clonotype: The junction and the germline gene differ at one end; a read error may be behind it. This chain links TRBV30 with TRBJ2-3, with TRBD2 matching over 10 bases. The CDR3 contains 16 residues. CDR1 is GTSNPN, CDR2 SVGIG, per germline (reference sequence). CDR3 residues: CAWSVHLAGDTDTRYF. The CDR3 nucleotides read TGTGCCTGGAGTGTACATCTAGCGGGAGACACAGATACGCGGTATTTT.

This clonotype was observed many times. The V gene is TRBV29-1, the J gene TRBJ2-1, with D hard to call. This CDR3 contains 16 residues. Trimming removed 5 bases at V and 1 base at J, with 18 bases between. Germline-derived CDR1 and CDR2 are SQVTM and ANQGSEA. This CDR3 is CSVKPPGISSYNEQFF. In DNA, the CDR3 is TGCAGCGTTAAACCCCCGGGTATCTCTTCCTACAATGAGCAGTTCTTC.

This clonotype was picked up many times. The chain recombines TRBV12-3 or TRBV12-4 with TRBJ1-5; 10 bases line up with TRBD1. V was pared by 6 bases and J by 4 bases, with 6 bases of the junction left unmatched. The CDR3 consists of 15 residues. CDR3 sequence reads: CASSQGQGINQPQHF. CDR3 nucleotides: TGTGCCAGCAGCCAGGGACAGGGGATAAATCAGCCCCAGCATTTT.

This clonotype was seen a handful of times. Relative to the germline gene, one junction end is altered; a read error may explain this. V and J are TRBV5-1 and TRBJ2-4; D possibly corresponds to TRBD1 (6 bases). This CDR3 has 16 residues. Germline CDR1 and CDR2: SGHRS and YFSETQ. The CDR3 DNA sequence: TGTGCCAGCAGCCAGTCGACAGGCCCACCCGCTCAGGGTCAGTACTTC. It encodes CASSQSTGPPAQGQYF.

This clonotype came up a few times. The chain has TRBV10-3 and TRBJ2-3, with D maybe TRBD2 (6 bases). CDR3 length: 14 amino acids. Trimming left V 6 bases short and J 0 bases short, with 10 bases between. Germline CDR1 reads ENHRY; CDR2 reads SYGVKD. CDR3 coding DNA: TGTGCCATCAGCCTCAGCGGGAGCACAGATACGCAGTATTTT. Translation: CAISLSGSTDTQYF.

This clonotype was observed many times. The chain recombines TRBV28 with TRBJ1-2; TRBD1 aligns across 9 bases. Germline loops: CDR1 MDHEN, CDR2 SYDVKM. This CDR3 has 20 residues. J lost 6 bases, V lost 5 bases, and 25 bases had no gene match. The chain's CDR3 is CASSPLGWRTQGAETDGYTF. The CDR3 DNA is TGTGCCAGCAGTCCTCTAGGCTGGCGTACACAGGGGGCGGAAACCGATGGCTACACCTTC.

This clonotype was counted many times. The chain has TRBV7-3 and TRBJ2-1; TRBD1 matches 8 bases. Germline CDR1 is SGHTA and CDR2 is FQGTGA. There are 16 residues in the CDR3. V gave up 5 bases and J gave up 8 bases; unmatched junction bases: 14. The chain's CDR3 is CASSDPLGQVGDEQFF. The CDR3, as DNA: TGTGCCAGCAGCGACCCGTTGGGACAGGTCGGGGATGAGCAGTTCTTC.

Concerning this clonotype: One base away lies a much larger clone, so this may be a sequencing read error. V is TRBV5-1 and J is TRBJ2-1; 7 bases are shared with TRBD1. CDR1 SGHRS and CDR2 YFSETQ come from the germline V gene. The CDR3 runs 15 residues. The CDR3 DNA sequence: TGCGCCAGCGGCTTCGAGGGACAGTTTTACAATGAGCAGTTCTTC. It codes for CASGFEGQFYNEQFF.